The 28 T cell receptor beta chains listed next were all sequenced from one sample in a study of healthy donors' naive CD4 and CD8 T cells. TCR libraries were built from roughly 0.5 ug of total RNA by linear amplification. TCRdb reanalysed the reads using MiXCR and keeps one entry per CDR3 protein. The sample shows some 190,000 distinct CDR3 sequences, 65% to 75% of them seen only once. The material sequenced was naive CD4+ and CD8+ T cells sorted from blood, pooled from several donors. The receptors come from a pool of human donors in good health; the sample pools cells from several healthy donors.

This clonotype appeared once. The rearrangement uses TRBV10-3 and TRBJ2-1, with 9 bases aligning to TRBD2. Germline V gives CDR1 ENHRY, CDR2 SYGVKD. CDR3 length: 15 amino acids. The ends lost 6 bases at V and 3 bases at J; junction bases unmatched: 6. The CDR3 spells CAIRPGTSSYNEQFF. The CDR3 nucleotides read TGTGCCATCAGGCCCGGGACTAGCAGCTACAATGAGCAGTTCTTC.

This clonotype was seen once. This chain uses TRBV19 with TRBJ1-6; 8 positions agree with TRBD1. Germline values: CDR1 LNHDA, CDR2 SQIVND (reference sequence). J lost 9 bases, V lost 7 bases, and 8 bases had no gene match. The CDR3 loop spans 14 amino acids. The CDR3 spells CASNADRASSPLHF. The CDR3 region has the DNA TGTGCCAGTAATGCGGACAGGGCGAGTTCACCCCTCCACTTT.

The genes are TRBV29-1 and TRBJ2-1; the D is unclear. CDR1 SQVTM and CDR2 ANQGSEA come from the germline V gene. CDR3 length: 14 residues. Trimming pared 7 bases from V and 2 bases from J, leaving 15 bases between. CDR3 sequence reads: CSAVTPNAYNEQFF. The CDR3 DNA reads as TGCAGCGCCGTTACCCCGAACGCCTACAATGAGCAGTTCTTC.

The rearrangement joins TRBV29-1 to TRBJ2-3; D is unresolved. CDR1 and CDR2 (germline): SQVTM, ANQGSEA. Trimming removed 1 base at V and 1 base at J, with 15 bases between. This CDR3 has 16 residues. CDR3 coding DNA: TGCAGCGTTGAAGGGGTTTCGGGTTTGGGCACAGATACGCAGTATTTT. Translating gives CSVEGVSGLGTDTQYF.

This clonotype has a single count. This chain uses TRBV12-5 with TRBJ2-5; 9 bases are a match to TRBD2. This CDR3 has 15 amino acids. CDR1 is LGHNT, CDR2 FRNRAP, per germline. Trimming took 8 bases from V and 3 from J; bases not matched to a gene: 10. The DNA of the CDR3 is TGTGCTAGTCTGAACACCGGGACTAGCAAAGAGACCCAGTACTTC. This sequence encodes CASLNTGTSKETQYF.

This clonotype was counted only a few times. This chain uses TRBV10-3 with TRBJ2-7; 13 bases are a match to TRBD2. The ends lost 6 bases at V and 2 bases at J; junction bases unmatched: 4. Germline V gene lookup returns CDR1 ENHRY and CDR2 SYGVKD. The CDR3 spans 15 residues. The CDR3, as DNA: TGTGCCATCAGCAAGACTAGCGGGGGGCCCTACGAGCAGTACTTC. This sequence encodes CAISKTSGGPYEQYF.

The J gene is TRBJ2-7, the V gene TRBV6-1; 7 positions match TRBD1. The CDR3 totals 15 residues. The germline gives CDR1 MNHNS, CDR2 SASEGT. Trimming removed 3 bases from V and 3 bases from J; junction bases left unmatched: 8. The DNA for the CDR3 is TGTGCCAGCAGTGACACCGGGACAGCAGGCTACGAGCAGTACTTC. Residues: CASSDTGTAGYEQYF.

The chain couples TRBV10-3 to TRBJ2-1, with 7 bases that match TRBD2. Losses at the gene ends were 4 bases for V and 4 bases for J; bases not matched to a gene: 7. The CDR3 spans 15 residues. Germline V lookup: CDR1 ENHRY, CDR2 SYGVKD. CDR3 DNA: TGTGCCATCAGTGCGTCTAGCGGAGAGTACAATGAGCAGTTCTTC. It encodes CAISASSGEYNEQFF.

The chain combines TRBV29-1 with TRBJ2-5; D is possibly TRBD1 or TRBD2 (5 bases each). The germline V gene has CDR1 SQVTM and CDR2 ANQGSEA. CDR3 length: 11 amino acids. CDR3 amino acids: CALRGDETQYF. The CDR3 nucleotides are TGCGCCCTGAGGGGAGATGAGACCCAGTACTTC. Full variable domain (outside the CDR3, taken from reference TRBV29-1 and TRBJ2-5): SAVISQKPSRDICQRGTSLTIQCQVDSQVTMMFWYRQQPGQSLTLIATANQGSEATYESGFVIDKFPISRPNLTFSTLTVSNMSPEDSSIYLCALRGDETQYFGPGTRLLVL.

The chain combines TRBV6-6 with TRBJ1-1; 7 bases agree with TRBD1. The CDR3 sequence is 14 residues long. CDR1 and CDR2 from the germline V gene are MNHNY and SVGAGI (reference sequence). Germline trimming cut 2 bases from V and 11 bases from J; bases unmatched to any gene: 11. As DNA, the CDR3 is TGTGCCAGCAGTTACCACAAAGATCCACAGGGGGCTTTCTTT. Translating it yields CASSYHKDPQGAFF.

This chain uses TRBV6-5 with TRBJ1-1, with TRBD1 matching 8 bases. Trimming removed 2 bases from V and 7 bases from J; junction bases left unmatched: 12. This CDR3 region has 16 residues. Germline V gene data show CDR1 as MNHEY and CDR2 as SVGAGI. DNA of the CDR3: TGTGCCAGCAGTTACCCGGAGGGGACAGGCCGAAGTGAAGCTTTCTTT. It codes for CASSYPEGTGRSEAFF.

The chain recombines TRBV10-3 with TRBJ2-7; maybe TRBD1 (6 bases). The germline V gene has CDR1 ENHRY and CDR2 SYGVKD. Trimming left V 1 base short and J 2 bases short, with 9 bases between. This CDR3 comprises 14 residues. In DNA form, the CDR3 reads TGTGCCATCAGTGAGTACAGGGAGACCTACGAGCAGTACTTC. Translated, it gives CAISEYRETYEQYF.

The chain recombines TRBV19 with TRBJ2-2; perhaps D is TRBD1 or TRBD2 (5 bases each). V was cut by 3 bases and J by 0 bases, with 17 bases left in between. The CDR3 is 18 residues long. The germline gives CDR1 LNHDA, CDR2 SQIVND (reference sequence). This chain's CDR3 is CASSIIVLGTPNTGELFF. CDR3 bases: TGTGCCAGTAGTATCATAGTTCTAGGGACCCCGAACACCGGGGAGCTGTTTTTT. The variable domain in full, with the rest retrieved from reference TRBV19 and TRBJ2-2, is DGGITQSPKYLFRKEGQNVTLSCEQNLNHDAMYWYRQDPGQGLRLIYYSQIVNDFQKGDIAEGYSVSREKKESFPLTVTSAQKNPTAFYLCASSIIVLGTPNTGELFFGEGSRLTVL.

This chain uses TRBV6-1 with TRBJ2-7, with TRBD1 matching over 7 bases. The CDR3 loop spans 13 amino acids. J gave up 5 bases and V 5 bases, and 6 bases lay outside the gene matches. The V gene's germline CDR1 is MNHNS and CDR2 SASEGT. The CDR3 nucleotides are TGTGCCAGCAGTTTGACAGGGCGAGACGAGCAGTACTTC. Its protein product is CASSLTGRDEQYF.

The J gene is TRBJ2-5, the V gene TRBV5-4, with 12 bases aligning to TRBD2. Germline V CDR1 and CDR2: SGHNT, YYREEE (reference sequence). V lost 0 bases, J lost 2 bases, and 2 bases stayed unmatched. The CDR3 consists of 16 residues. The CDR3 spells CASSLETSGSQETQYF. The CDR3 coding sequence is TGTGCCAGCAGCTTGGAGACTAGCGGGAGTCAAGAGACCCAGTACTTC.

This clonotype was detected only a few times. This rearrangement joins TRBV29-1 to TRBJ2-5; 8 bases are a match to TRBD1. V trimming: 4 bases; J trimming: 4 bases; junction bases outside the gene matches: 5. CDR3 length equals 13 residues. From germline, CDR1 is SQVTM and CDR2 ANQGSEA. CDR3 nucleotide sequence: TGCAGCGTTGGACAGGGGCGGAGAGAGACCCAGTACTTC. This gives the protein CSVGQGRRETQYF.

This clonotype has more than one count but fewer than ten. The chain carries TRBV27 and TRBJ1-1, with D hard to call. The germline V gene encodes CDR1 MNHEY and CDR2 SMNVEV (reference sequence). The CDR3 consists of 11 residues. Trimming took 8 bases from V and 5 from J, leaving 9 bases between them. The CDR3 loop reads CASRVGTEAFF. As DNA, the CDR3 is TGTGCCAGCCGTGTCGGGACTGAAGCTTTCTTT.

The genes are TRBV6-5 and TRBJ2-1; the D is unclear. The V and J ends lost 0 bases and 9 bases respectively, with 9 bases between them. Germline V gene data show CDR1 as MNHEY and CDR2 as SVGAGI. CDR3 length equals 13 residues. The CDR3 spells CASSYSSGIEQFF. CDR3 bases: TGTGCCAGCAGTTACTCGAGTGGGATTGAGCAGTTCTTC.

The CDR3 DNA is TGTGCCAGCAGCCTCGGGACAGCCCTGGGCGGGCAGTACTTC. Encoded protein: CASSLGTALGGQYF. The chain recombines TRBV6-5 with TRBJ2-7, with 7 bases fitting TRBD1. J lost 9 bases, V lost 6 bases, and 14 bases had no gene match. CDR3 length: 14 amino acids. Germline V CDR1 and CDR2: MNHEY, SVGAGI.

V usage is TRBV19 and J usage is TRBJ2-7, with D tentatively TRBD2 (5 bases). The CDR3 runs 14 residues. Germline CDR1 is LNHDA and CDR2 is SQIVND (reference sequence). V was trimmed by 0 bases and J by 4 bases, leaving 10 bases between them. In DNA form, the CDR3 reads TGTGCCAGTAGTATAGATGGCAGAGGGTACGAGCAGTACTTC. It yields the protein CASSIDGRGYEQYF. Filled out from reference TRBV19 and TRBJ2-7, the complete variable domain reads DGGITQSPKYLFRKEGQNVTLSCEQNLNHDAMYWYRQDPGQGLRLIYYSQIVNDFQKGDIAEGYSVSREKKESFPLTVTSAQKNPTAFYLCASSIDGRGYEQYFGPGTRLTVT.

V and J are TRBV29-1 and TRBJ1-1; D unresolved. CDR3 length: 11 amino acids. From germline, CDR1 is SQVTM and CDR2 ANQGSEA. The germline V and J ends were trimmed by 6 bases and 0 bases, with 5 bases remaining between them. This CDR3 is CSVMMNTEAFF. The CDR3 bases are TGCAGCGTGATGATGAACACTGAAGCTTTCTTT.

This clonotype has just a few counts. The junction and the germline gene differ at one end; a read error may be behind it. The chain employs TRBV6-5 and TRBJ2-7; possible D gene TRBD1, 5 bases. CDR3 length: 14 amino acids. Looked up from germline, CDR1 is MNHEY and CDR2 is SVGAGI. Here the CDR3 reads CASSYGRASYEQYF. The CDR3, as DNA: TGTGCTAGCAGTTACGGCAGGGCATCCTACGAGCAGTACTTC.

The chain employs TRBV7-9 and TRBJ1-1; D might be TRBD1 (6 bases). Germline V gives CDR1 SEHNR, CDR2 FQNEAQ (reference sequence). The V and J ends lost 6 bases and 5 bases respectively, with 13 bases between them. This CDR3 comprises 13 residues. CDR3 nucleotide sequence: TGTGCCAGCAGTATAACGGGGGCAACTGAAGCTTTCTTT. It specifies CASSITGATEAFF.

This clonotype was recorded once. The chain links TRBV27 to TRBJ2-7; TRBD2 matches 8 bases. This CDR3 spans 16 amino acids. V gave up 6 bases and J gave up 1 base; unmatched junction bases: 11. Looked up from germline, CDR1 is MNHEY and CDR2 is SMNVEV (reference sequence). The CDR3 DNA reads TGTGCCAGCAGGGAGGTTATGCCGGGAGGGTCCTACGAGCAGTACTTC. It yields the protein CASREVMPGGSYEQYF.

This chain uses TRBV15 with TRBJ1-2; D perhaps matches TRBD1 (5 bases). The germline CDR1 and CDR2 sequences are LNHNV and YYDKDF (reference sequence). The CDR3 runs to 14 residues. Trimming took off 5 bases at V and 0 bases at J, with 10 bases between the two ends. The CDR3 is CATSGEDTNYGYTF. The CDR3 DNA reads TGTGCCACCAGCGGGGAGGACACTAACTATGGCTACACCTTC. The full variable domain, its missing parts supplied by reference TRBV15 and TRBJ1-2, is DAMVIQNPRYQVTQFGKPVTLSCSQTLNHNVMYWYQQKSSQAPKLLFHYYDKDFNNEADTPDNFQSRRPNTSFCFLDIRSPGLGDTAMYLCATSGEDTNYGYTFGSGTRLTVV.

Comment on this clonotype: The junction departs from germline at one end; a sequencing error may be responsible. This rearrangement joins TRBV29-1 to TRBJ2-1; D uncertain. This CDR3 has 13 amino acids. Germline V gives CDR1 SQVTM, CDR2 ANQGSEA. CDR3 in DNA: TGCAGCGTTAATACACGGTCGTACAATGGGCAGTTCTTC. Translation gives CSVNTRSYNGQFF.

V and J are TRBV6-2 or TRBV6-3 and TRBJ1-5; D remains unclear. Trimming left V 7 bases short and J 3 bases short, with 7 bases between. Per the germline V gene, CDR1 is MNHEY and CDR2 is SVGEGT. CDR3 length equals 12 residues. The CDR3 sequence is CASNGPNQPQHF. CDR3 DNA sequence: TGTGCCAGCAACGGCCCCAATCAGCCCCAGCATTTT.

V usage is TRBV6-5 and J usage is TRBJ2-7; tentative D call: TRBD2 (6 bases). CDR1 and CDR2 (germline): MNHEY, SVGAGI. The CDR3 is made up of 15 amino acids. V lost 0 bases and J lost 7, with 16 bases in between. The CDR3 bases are TGTGCCAGCAGTTACTCCGGGAGCGGGTCCCTTGAGCAGTACTTC. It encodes CASSYSGSGSLEQYF.